The present entry profiles one T cell receptor beta chain with its context. The antigen it recognizes is unknown. Nothing much larger sits one base from this clone, and base qualities are not available. This specimen comes from a study of OX40 agonist ivuxolimab in advanced cancers. As for the study more broadly: Ivuxolimab, which targeted the costimulatory receptor OX40 (CD134), was an agonistic, fully human IgG2 monoclonal antibody. Intravenous ivuxolimab was administered to patients every 2 weeks at six dose levels: 0.01, 0.1, 0.3, 1.5, 3 and 10 mg/kg. Among the roughly 52 dose-escalation patients, 19 had hepatocellular carcinoma, roughly 15 melanoma, 9 renal cell carcinoma and 9 head and neck cancer. In the dose-escalation cohort, 65% to 85% of patients were male, and the mean age was approximately 60 years with a range of about 20 to 80. Patients were allowed to have had prior anti-PD-1, anti-PD-L1 or anti-CTLA-4 therapy, and approximately 40% of the dose-escalation patients had been treated with checkpoint inhibitors. Partial responses occurred in three dose-escalation patients, of whom one had hepatocellular carcinoma and two had cutaneous melanoma. The point of sequencing TCRbeta in the periphery was to test whether ivuxolimab changed TCR sequence diversity and drove clonal T-cell expansion. The paper reports the monotherapy dose-escalation portion (N of about 51 patients) of the phase I ivuxolimab trial. Paper-wide results and their limitations: Low levels of normalized T-cell clonal expansion were also seen in some patients who did not respond. Partial responders in the 0.1-3.0 mg/kg groups had among the lowest normalized peripheral clonal expansion, especially among CD8+ T cells. After ivuxolimab, expanded clones were on average more numerous among CD8+ T cells than among CD4+ T cells. The antigen specificity of the peripheral T cells that underwent clonal expansion was not determined. Clonal expansion of both CD4+ and CD8+ blood T cells was observed from baseline to week 6 at doses 0.1 to 3.0 mg/kg.

Genomic DNA was extracted from sorted cells for sequencing of the TCRbeta CDR3 region. The immunoSEQ Assay was used to sequence the TCRbeta CDR3 regions. Imported from immuneACCESS, the table was reduced by TCRdb to in-frame sequences with V and J called. These copies leave out some clones; in studies compared against another copy, an unresolved V gene accounts for under half, and the cause of the remainder is not known. The sample table contains tens of thousands of clones; only one count was recorded for about 81% of them. In total, the top ten clones hold 1.5% to 2% of the sample. Patients with a history of autoimmune disease or receiving systemic immunosuppression were excluded from the trial. Peripheral blood for TCR sequencing was drawn from every dose cohort at baseline, at cycle 4 day 1 and at cycle 7 day 1. The samples were drawn from a first-in-human, open-label, multicenter phase I dose-escalation trial of ivuxolimab. Adults with locally advanced or metastatic head and neck squamous cell, hepatocellular, melanoma or renal cell carcinoma were enrolled in the trial. Before TCR sequencing, CD4+ T cells and CD8+ T cells from peripheral blood were sorted into separate populations.

The source of this sequence is an adult with an advanced solid tumor such as melanoma, head and neck, liver or kidney cancer. This specimen was CD4+ or CD8+ T cells sorted from blood, taken in a trial of the OX40 agonist ivuxolimab.

The base sequence is TGTGCCAGCACTGCCGGGACTCCATGGGTAGATACGCAGTATTTT. It codes for CASTAGTPWVDTQYF. The sequence is built from TRBV2 and TRBJ2-3; the D gene is perhaps TRBD2, from 6 matching bases. At the junction V is shortened by 7 bases and J by 5 bases, with 19 bases in between. From a lookup of the germline V gene, CDR1 and CDR2 are SNHLY and FYNNEI. The CDR3 runs 15 residues from the cysteine to the phenylalanine. Only the CDR3 DNA stays, 45 bases, in frame from base 1.